These 30 T cell receptor beta chains came from one sample sequenced in a study of PD-1 blockade in classical Hodgkin lymphoma. Repertoires were generated with immunoSEQ multiplex PCR, while TCRdb's copy carries only in-frame clones and drops some. The sample carries roughly 70,000 clones, approximately 93% recorded once. Time point denoted: newly diagnosed, previously untreated cHL patient sample. Sequencing used peripheral blood mononuclear cells (PBMCs). These TCRs come from a human donor with classical Hodgkin lymphoma.

The chain is built from TRBV5-4 and TRBJ2-3; no definite D call. The germline V gene has CDR1 SGHNT and CDR2 YYREEE (reference sequence). V was pared by 1 base and J by 1 base, with 13 bases between. The CDR3 length is 16 residues. CDR3 bases: TGTGCCAGCAGCTTGTCGGGCAGGACGGGCACAGATACGCAGTATTTT. Protein product: CASSLSGRTGTDTQYF.

This chain joins TRBV7-2 and TRBJ1-1, with D unclear. Trimming took off 4 bases at V and 8 bases at J, with 20 bases between the two ends. The germline V gene encodes CDR1 SGHTA and CDR2 FQGNSA. The CDR3 contains 15 residues. The CDR3: CASSSTLRWAGEAFF. The CDR3 bases are TGTGCCAGCAGCTCGACCTTACGTTGGGCTGGGGAAGCTTTCTTT.

The rearrangement joins TRBV11-3 to TRBJ2-3; D is possibly TRBD2 (7 bases). V lost 2 bases and J lost 2, with 11 bases in between. CDR3 length: 15 residues. Looked up from germline, CDR1 is SGHNT and CDR2 is YENEEA. The CDR3 nucleotides read TGTGCCAGCAGCTTAAGGGGGGGAGACACAGATACGCAGTATTTT. This encodes CASSLRGGDTDTQYF. Based on the CDR3 plus reference TRBV11-3 and TRBJ2-3, the full variable domain is EAGVVQSPRYKIIEKKQPVAFWCNPISGHNTLYWYLQNLGQGPELLIRYENEEAVDDSQLPKDRFSAERLKGVDSTLKIQPAELGDSAVYLCASSLRGGDTDTQYFGPGTRLTVL.

This rearrangement joins TRBV19 to TRBJ2-5; the D is unclear. V shed 1 base and J shed 1 base, with 10 bases lying between them. CDR1 is LNHDA and CDR2 is SQIVND in the germline V gene (reference sequence). The CDR3 spans 15 residues. The CDR3 protein is CASSIVGKLQETQYF. CDR3 coding DNA: TGTGCCAGTAGTATAGTGGGGAAGCTCCAAGAGACCCAGTACTTC.

J is TRBJ2-2 and V is TRBV6-4; 11 nucleotides align to TRBD1. CDR3 length equals 14 residues. V lost 6 bases, J lost 6 bases, and 3 bases stayed unmatched. Germline V gene sequence: CDR1 MRHNA, CDR2 SNTAGT. CDR3 DNA sequence: TGTGCCAGCAGACGGGACAGGGGGTCCGGGGAGCTGTTTTTT. This translates into CASRRDRGSGELFF.

The CDR3 is CAWRRDTTYNEQFF. The CDR3 nucleotides are TGTGCCTGGCGCCGGGACACCACTTACAATGAGCAGTTCTTC. This chain connects TRBV30 to TRBJ2-1; D may be TRBD1 (6 bases). This CDR3 region has 14 residues. V was clipped by 5 bases and J by 4 bases, with 15 bases between them. The germline V gene has CDR1 GTSNPN and CDR2 SVGIG (reference sequence).

This chain joins TRBV7-3 and TRBJ2-3; D remains ambiguous. CDR1 is SGHTA and CDR2 is FQGTGA in the germline V gene. V lost 2 bases to trimming and J lost 5 bases, with 8 bases between them. This CDR3 spans 13 amino acids. The CDR3 nucleotides are TGTGCCAGCAGCTTAGGTCGGTTAGATACGCAGTATTTT. As protein: CASSLGRLDTQYF.

The chain combines TRBV5-1 with TRBJ2-1, with D perhaps TRBD1 (6 bases). Germline CDR1 reads SGHRS; CDR2 reads YFSETQ. This CDR3 contains 16 residues. V lost 0 bases, J lost 7 bases, and 17 bases lay in between. DNA of the CDR3: TGCGCCAGCAGCTTGGGACAGACGGCAGGGGTTAATGAGCAGTTCTTC. This translates into CASSLGQTAGVNEQFF.

The chain combines TRBV19 with TRBJ2-3; the match to TRBD1 covers 7 bases. The CDR3 runs to 13 residues. Germline CDR1 is LNHDA and CDR2 is SQIVND (reference sequence). V shed 5 bases, J shed 4 bases, and the junction held 3 bases outside the gene matches. CDR3 in DNA: TGTGCCAGTAGTGGAACAGGGGCAGATACGCAGTATTTT. Translated, it gives CASSGTGADTQYF.

The chain carries TRBV20-1 and TRBJ2-7; D uncertain. Trimming took off 2 bases at V and 2 bases at J, with 4 bases between the two ends. The CDR3 covers 11 residues. The germline V gene has CDR1 DFQATT and CDR2 SNEGSKA (reference sequence). The CDR3 reads CSARKAYEQYF. For the CDR3, the DNA is TGCAGTGCTAGAAAGGCCTACGAGCAGTACTTC.

The rearrangement uses TRBV2 and TRBJ2-7, with TRBD2 matching 8 bases. In germline, CDR1 is SNHLY, CDR2 FYNNEI. The trim removed 3 bases at V and 2 bases at J, leaving 6 bases unmatched. The CDR3 is 15 amino acids. CDR3 sequence (DNA): TGTGCCAGCAGTGACGAATCGGGAGGGGCCTACGAGCAGTACTTC. This encodes CASSDESGGAYEQYF.

The chain uses TRBV30 and TRBJ2-7; 7 nucleotides agree with TRBD1. The CDR3 sequence is 18 residues long. Germline lookup yields CDR1 GTSNPN and CDR2 SVGIG (reference sequence). The ends lost 1 base at V and 3 bases at J; junction bases unmatched: 18. CDR3 protein: CAWSAPSGTEKMRYEQYF. DNA of the CDR3: TGTGCCTGGAGTGCCCCGTCCGGGACAGAAAAGATGCGCTACGAGCAGTACTTC.

CDR3 DNA: TGTGCCAGCAGTGGGGACATTAATTCACCCCTCCACTTT. Encoded protein: CASSGDINSPLHF. The chain couples TRBV6-1 to TRBJ1-6, with D maybe TRBD1 (6 bases). The CDR3 is 13 residues long. The V gene's germline CDR1 is MNHNS and CDR2 SASEGT. V was trimmed by 4 bases and J by 6 bases, leaving 7 bases between them.

The rearrangement links TRBV7-2 to TRBJ2-7; perhaps TRBD1 as D (6 bases). Germline V gene sequence: CDR1 SGHTA, CDR2 FQGNSA. Deletions cut 5 bases from V and 1 base from J, with 12 bases between. The CDR3 covers 14 residues. The CDR3 DNA is TGTGCCAGCAGCGCCCAGGGGAAGTCCTACGAGCAGTACTTC. This gives the protein CASSAQGKSYEQYF.

The chain employs TRBV21-1 and TRBJ1-4. TRBV21-1 is a known pseudogene. The length of the CDR3 is 17 residues. The CDR3 here is CASSPRSEGGEAEKLFF. The CDR3 coding sequence is TGTGCCAGCAGCCCCCGCAGCGAAGGAGGGGAGGCTGAAAAACTGTTTTTT.

The chain employs TRBV25-1 and TRBJ1-2, with D unresolved. The CDR3 totals 14 residues. Trimming shortened V by 1 base and J by 4 bases, and 10 bases separated the two germline ends. Germline CDR1 reads MGHDK; CDR2 reads SYGVNS. CDR3 nucleotides: TGTGCCAGCAGTGAATTGGGCAGCTCCTATGGCTACACCTTC. It translates to CASSELGSSYGYTF.

The rearrangement links TRBV11-2 to TRBJ2-2, with 7 bases aligning to TRBD1. V shed 6 bases and J 6 bases; nucleotides not matched to a gene: 7. The CDR3 runs 14 residues. Germline CDR1 reads SGHAT; CDR2 reads FQNNGV. The CDR3, as DNA: TGTGCCAGCAGTTACAGACAGGGCCCCGGGGAGCTGTTTTTT. Protein product: CASSYRQGPGELFF. The full variable domain, completed using reference TRBV11-2 and TRBJ2-2, is EAGVAQSPRYKIIEKRQSVAFWCNPISGHATLYWYQQILGQGPKLLIQFQNNGVVDDSQLPKDRFSAERLKGVDSTLKIQPAKLEDSAVYLCASSYRQGPGELFFGEGSRLTVL.

The chain combines TRBV19 with TRBJ2-7, with D maybe TRBD2 (5 bases). The V gene's germline CDR1 is LNHDA and CDR2 SQIVND (reference sequence). The CDR3 sequence is 14 residues long. Trimming took off 9 bases at V and 2 bases at J, with 17 bases between the two ends. The CDR3 protein is CARGRPGVPYEQYF. CDR3 bases: TGTGCCAGAGGTAGACCCGGGGTTCCCTACGAGCAGTACTTC.

The chain links TRBV28 to TRBJ1-2; no definite D call. Germline lookup yields CDR1 MDHEN and CDR2 SYDVKM. Trimming took off 7 bases at V and 8 bases at J, with 14 bases between the two ends. The CDR3 length is 12 residues. CDR3 in DNA: TGTGCCAGCACACCTCTCAGAGACGGCTACACCTTC. Protein sequence: CASTPLRDGYTF.

This chain joins TRBV11-2 and TRBJ2-5; TRBD1 or TRBD2 may be the D gene (5 bases each). Germline CDR1 and CDR2: SGHAT and FQNNGV. Trimming shortened V by 5 bases and J by 3 bases, and 16 bases separated the two germline ends. The CDR3 contains 15 residues. Here the CDR3 reads CASSRDGLLEETQYF. DNA of the CDR3: TGTGCCAGCAGCCGGGACGGACTCTTGGAAGAGACCCAGTACTTC.

The J gene is TRBJ2-3, the V gene TRBV5-1, with D hard to call. V lost 0 bases, J lost 7 bases, and 3 bases lay in between. Germline-derived CDR1 and CDR2 are SGHRS and YFSETQ. CDR3 length: 11 residues. CDR3 in amino acids: CASSLDHTQYF. The CDR3 region has the DNA TGCGCCAGCAGCTTGGATCATACGCAGTATTTT. The whole variable domain, remainder taken from reference TRBV5-1 and TRBJ2-3, is KAGVTQTPRYLIKTRGQQVTLSCSPISGHRSVSWYQQTPGQGLQFLFEYFSETQRNKGNFPGRFSGRQFSNSRSEMNVSTLELGDSALYLCASSLDHTQYFGPGTRLTVL.

This sequence joins TRBV7-9 and TRBJ1-2; 7 bases align to TRBD1. This CDR3 has 16 residues. CDR1 and CDR2 from the germline V gene are SEHNR and FQNEAQ (reference sequence). With 1 base clipped from V and 1 base from J, the junction kept 6 bases outside the gene matches. CDR3 DNA sequence: TGTGCCAGCAGCTTAGACAGGGGAGCCCATAACTATGGCTACACCTTC. Translating gives CASSLDRGAHNYGYTF.

This chain links TRBV7-9 with TRBJ1-2; D might be TRBD1 (5 bases). Germline CDR1 SEHNR, CDR2 FQNEAQ (reference sequence). The germline V and J ends were trimmed by 2 bases and 12 bases, with 13 bases remaining between them. The CDR3 length is 12 residues. CDR3 sequence: CASSLNRDPNTF. The CDR3 region has the DNA TGTGCCAGCAGCTTAAATCGGGACCCTAACACCTTC.

The rearrangement uses TRBV4-1 and TRBJ1-5, with D unclear. Germline V gene data show CDR1 as MGHRA and CDR2 as YSYEKL. Trimming removed 0 bases at V and 0 bases at J, with 9 bases between. The CDR3 totals 16 residues. The CDR3: CASSQEVGYSNQPQHF. CDR3 nucleotides: TGCGCCAGCAGCCAAGAAGTAGGTTATAGCAATCAGCCCCAGCATTTT.

V usage is TRBV2 and J usage is TRBJ1-5, with 7 bases matching TRBD1. Germline CDR1 SNHLY, CDR2 FYNNEI. Losses at the gene ends were 6 bases for V and 5 bases for J; bases not matched to a gene: 7. This CDR3 is 14 amino acids long. The CDR3 DNA reads TGTGCCAGCAGATATGACAGGGCGGATCAGCCCCAGCATTTT. Residues: CASRYDRADQPQHF.

CDR3 bases: TGTGCCATCAGTGAGTCGAGCCTCTCTGGAAACACCATATATTTT. Protein: CAISESSLSGNTIYF. The gene calls are TRBV10-3 and TRBJ1-3; D gene unclear. The V gene lost 0 bases and the J gene lost 0 bases, with 6 bases spanning the gap. There are 15 residues in the CDR3. Per germline, CDR1 ENHRY and CDR2 SYGVKD.

The rearrangement links TRBV6-5 to TRBJ1-5, with 7 nucleotides matching TRBD1. The V gene's germline CDR1 is MNHEY and CDR2 SVGAGI. CDR3 length: 14 amino acids. With 8 bases clipped from V and 9 bases from J, the junction kept 13 bases outside the gene matches. The CDR3 bases are TGTGCCAGCGCTAGACAGGGTTCCGGGAGGCCCCAGCATTTT. This sequence encodes CASARQGSGRPQHF.

The J gene is TRBJ2-7, the V gene TRBV28; unclear D gene. Trimming pared 5 bases from V and 0 bases from J, leaving 11 bases between. Looked up from germline, CDR1 is MDHEN and CDR2 is SYDVKM. The CDR3 runs 14 residues. This CDR3 reads CASSPPSNSYEQYF. CDR3 DNA sequence: TGTGCCAGCAGTCCGCCATCAAACTCCTACGAGCAGTACTTC.

The chain uses TRBV16 and TRBJ1-1; no clear D. CDR3 size: 14 residues. Germline loops: CDR1 KGHSY, CDR2 FQNENV. V was pared by 0 bases and J by 1 base, with 6 bases between. CDR3 region: CASSQSWTNTEAFF. CDR3 coding DNA: TGTGCCAGCAGCCAATCGTGGACGAACACTGAAGCTTTCTTT.

V and J are TRBV2 and TRBJ1-5; 9 bases line up with TRBD1. With 7 bases clipped from V and 6 bases from J, the junction kept 10 bases outside the gene matches. CDR1 is SNHLY, CDR2 FYNNEI, per germline. This CDR3 is 15 amino acids long. CDR3 bases: TGTGCCAGCACCGGGACAGGGAGGGGTGGTCAGCCCCAGCATTTT. Translation gives CASTGTGRGGQPQHF.